The text below deals with one TCR beta chain. Sequencing used immunoSEQ multiplex PCR; TCRdb keeps in-frame clones, though not all of them. The table records 200,000 to 250,000 clones, around 83% of them present only once. The data were obtained in a study of blood T cell repertoires in COVID-19. Sequencing was carried out using peripheral blood. This receptor was obtained from a man aged 25 to 40 who had recovered from COVID-19.

CDR3: CASSLWGQGKSPLHF. In DNA, the CDR3 is TGTGCCAGCAGCTTGTGGGGACAGGGAAAGTCACCCCTCCACTTT. V is TRBV13 and J is TRBJ1-6, with 9 positions matching TRBD1. The V and J ends lost 3 bases and 10 bases, in that order; junction bases with no gene match: 7. Germline lookup yields CDR1 PRHDT and CDR2 FYEKMQ (reference sequence). This CDR3 comprises 15 residues. The full variable domain, with the rest looked up from reference TRBV13 and TRBJ1-6, is AAGVIQSPRHLIKEKRETATLKCYPIPRHDTVYWYQQGPGQDPQFLISFYEKMQSDKGSIPDRFSAQQFSDYHSELNMSSLELGDSALYFCASSLWGQGKSPLHFGNGTRLTVT.